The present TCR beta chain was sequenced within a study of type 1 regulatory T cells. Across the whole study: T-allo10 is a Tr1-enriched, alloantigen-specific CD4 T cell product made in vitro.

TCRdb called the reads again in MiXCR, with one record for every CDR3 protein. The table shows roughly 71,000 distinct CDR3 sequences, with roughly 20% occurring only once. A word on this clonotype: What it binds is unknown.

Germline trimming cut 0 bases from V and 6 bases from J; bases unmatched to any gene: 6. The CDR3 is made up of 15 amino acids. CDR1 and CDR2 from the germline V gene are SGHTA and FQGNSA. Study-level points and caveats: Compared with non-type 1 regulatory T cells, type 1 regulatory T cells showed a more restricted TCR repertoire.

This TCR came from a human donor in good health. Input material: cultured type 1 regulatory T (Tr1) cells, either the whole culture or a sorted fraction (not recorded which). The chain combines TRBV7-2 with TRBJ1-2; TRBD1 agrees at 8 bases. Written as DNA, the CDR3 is TGTGCCAGCAGCTTAGCCAGGGGGCGCGGCAATGGCTACACCTTC. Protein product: CASSLARGRGNGYTF.